Below, 15 T cell receptor beta chains from the same sample are listed, as sequenced in a study of Graves' ophthalmopathy and Graves' hyperthyroidism. RNA transcripts yielded amplified TCR beta CDR3 regions. Investigators did first-round RT-PCR with HTBI primers, then second-round multiplex PCR. MiXCR, applied by TCRdb to the multiplex PCR reads, yields one record per CDR3 protein. This repertoire shows approximately 700,000 distinct CDR3 sequences, roughly 40% found once; its top ten account for roughly 45%. Sequenced material: peripheral blood. The receptors here all came from an adult man with Graves' ophthalmopathy.

The table lists this clonotype with many counts. V is TRBV25-1 and J is TRBJ2-6, with D possibly matching TRBD2 (7 bases). Germline CDR1 MGHDK, CDR2 SYGVNS. Trimming stripped 0 bases from V and 0 bases from J, with 9 bases between. The CDR3 is 17 residues long. CDR3 sequence: CASSEYRGASGANVLTF. CDR3 coding DNA: TGTGCCAGCAGTGAATATCGGGGGGCCTCTGGGGCCAACGTCCTGACTTTC.

This clonotype has a single count. Because the CDR3's place on the DNA is in doubt, the DNA is left out and the CDR3 is given as listed by TCRdb. The chain uses TRBV2 and TRBJ1-2; the D call in the table, TRBD1, was not verified against the DNA. Germline CDR1 reads SNHLY; CDR2 reads FYNNEI. The CDR3 is 15 residues long, ends included. CDR3 sequence: CICSAHFPGNYGYTF.

For this clonotype: At one of its ends the junction is not consistent with the germline gene, which may arise from a read error. V is TRBV10-3 and J is TRBJ1-6, with D unresolved. In germline, CDR1 is ENHRY, CDR2 SYGVKD. There are 15 residues in the CDR3. The CDR3 loop is CASSERPSANSPLHF. The CDR3 DNA reads TGCGCCAGCAGTGAGAGGCCGAGCGCCAATTCACCCCTCCACTTT.

This clonotype was counted once. V gene TRBV19 combines with J gene TRBJ2-2; 7 bases map to TRBD2. The germline V gene has CDR1 LNHDA and CDR2 SQIVND (reference sequence). This CDR3 region has 16 residues. The junction had 7 bases not matched to a gene; V was cut back by 5 bases and J by 1 base. The CDR3 is CASSLPSSGNTGELFF. The CDR3 DNA follows: TGTGCCAGTAGTCTCCCCTCTAGCGGGAACACCGGGGAGCTGTTTTTT.

This clonotype was counted at least ten times. The chain combines TRBV29-1 with TRBJ2-5; 13 bases align to TRBD2. Germline V gene sequence: CDR1 SQVTM, CDR2 ANQGSEA. This CDR3 has 15 residues. J was trimmed by 0 bases and V by 7 bases; bases with no gene match: 5. The CDR3 DNA follows: TGCAGCGGGAGACTAGCGGGAGGACACCAAGAGACCCAGTACTTC. It yields the protein CSGRLAGGHQETQYF. The full variable domain, in which reference TRBV29-1 and TRBJ2-5 provide the parts outside the CDR3, is SAVISQKPSRDICQRGTSLTIQCQVDSQVTMMFWYRQQPGQSLTLIATANQGSEATYESGFVIDKFPISRPNLTFSTLTVSNMSPEDSSIYLCSGRLAGGHQETQYFGPGTRLLVL.

This clonotype was picked up many times. The CDR3, as DNA: TGTGCCAGCAGCCGGAACAGGGGAGACTACACCTTC. Translating gives CASSRNRGDYTF. This sequence joins TRBV5-5 and TRBJ1-2, with 7 bases matching TRBD1. The CDR3 sequence is 12 residues long. J lost 10 bases, V lost 4 bases, and 7 bases had no gene match. CDR1 is SGHKS, CDR2 YYEKEE, per germline (reference sequence).

This chain uses TRBV7-3 with TRBJ2-7, with 11 bases aligning to TRBD1. V shed 6 bases and J 3 bases; nucleotides not matched to a gene: 10. The CDR3 spans 16 residues. Per the germline V gene, CDR1 is SGHTA and CDR2 is FQGTGA. The DNA for the CDR3 is TGTGCCAGCAGTTACTCCGCCGGGACAGGGGGCTACGAGCAGTACTTC. This translates into CASSYSAGTGGYEQYF.

The chain joins TRBV7-3 to TRBJ1-2; D is unresolved. Trimming removed 1 base at V and 4 bases at J, with 13 bases between. The CDR3 totals 15 residues. Germline lookup yields CDR1 SGHTA and CDR2 FQGTGA. CDR3 sequence: CASSLRAGLLYGYTF. CDR3 sequence (DNA): TGTGCCAGCAGCTTAAGGGCAGGTTTACTCTATGGCTACACCTTC.

This clonotype was seen many times. The chain is built from TRBV29-1 and TRBJ2-3; D not certain. CDR1 and CDR2 from the germline V gene are SQVTM and ANQGSEA. V lost 3 bases and J 0 bases, leaving 1 base between the germline ends. The CDR3 runs 11 residues. CDR3 sequence: CSVESTDTQYF. CDR3 nucleotide sequence: TGCAGCGTTGAGAGCACAGATACGCAGTATTTT.

The V gene is TRBV15, the J gene TRBJ2-5, with 7 nucleotides matching TRBD1. Germline trimming cut 5 bases from V and 7 bases from J; bases unmatched to any gene: 13. CDR1 and CDR2 from the germline V gene are LNHNV and YYDKDF (reference sequence). CDR3 length: 15 residues. As DNA, the CDR3 is TGTGCCACCAGCTTCGACCGACAGGGTGTAGGGACCCAGTACTTC. It yields the protein CATSFDRQGVGTQYF.

This clonotype showed up just a few times. This chain connects TRBV9 to TRBJ1-6, with a tentative D call TRBD1 (5 bases). The CDR3 covers 14 residues. Trimming took 5 bases from V and 11 from J, leaving 17 bases between them. Germline CDR1 SGDLS, CDR2 YYNGEE. CDR3 residues: CASSLRAGWPPLHF. CDR3 nucleotide sequence: TGTGCCAGCAGTTTAAGGGCAGGGTGGCCACCCCTCCACTTT.

A few counts support this clonotype. V gene TRBV2 combines with J gene TRBJ2-6; TRBD1 matches 11 bases. V lost 10 bases and J lost 1; bases outside the gene matches: 9. This CDR3 is 17 amino acids long. CDR1 is SNHLY and CDR2 is FYNNEI in the germline V gene. CDR3 region: CATALGTGGSGANVLTF. For the CDR3, the DNA is TGTGCCACCGCCCTCGGGACAGGGGGTTCTGGGGCCAACGTCCTGACTTTC.

As for this clonotype: A clone one base away is much larger, so this may be a read error. V usage is TRBV6-1 and J usage is TRBJ1-6, with 7 bases aligning to TRBD1. This CDR3 contains 14 residues. From germline, CDR1 is MNHNS and CDR2 SASEGT. V shed 6 bases and J 6 bases; nucleotides not matched to a gene: 5. DNA of the CDR3: TGTGCCAGCAGCCGGGACAGTGCTAATTCACCCCTCCACTTT. It yields the protein CASSRDSANSPLHF.

The chain carries TRBV25-1 and TRBJ2-5, with D unresolved. The CDR3 extends over 15 amino acids. V lost 5 bases and J lost 7, with 20 bases in between. CDR1 is MGHDK and CDR2 is SYGVNS in the germline V gene. The CDR3 spells CASSNPGPFTPTQYF. In nucleotides, the CDR3 is TGTGCCAGCAGTAACCCGGGTCCCTTTACGCCGACCCAGTACTTC.

The sample holds a few counts of this clonotype. The chain combines TRBV7-3 with TRBJ2-2; 9 bases are a match to TRBD2. Germline-derived CDR1 and CDR2 are SGHTA and FQGTGA. Unmatched junction bases numbered 13, after V lost 5 bases and J lost 3 bases. This CDR3 comprises 18 residues. The CDR3 DNA is TGTGCCAGCAGCCAGCCAATCCCGGGACTAGCTGACACCGGGGAGCTGTTTTTT. Its translation: CASSQPIPGLADTGELFF.